This T cell receptor beta chain is drawn from a study of shared clonotypes between healthy human individuals. Study background: Every donor yielded three CD4 naive, three CD4 memory, two CD8 naive and one CD8 memory plate.

This clone was counted a single time. What it binds is not known. Whole-study results and caveats: Generation probability values for non-shared clonotypes were lower than those for clonotypes shared by all four donors. Across four donors, naive CD4 shared around 5.3%, naive CD8 less than 4%, memory CD4 2.3%, memory CD8 0.4%.

Several immunoSEQ 96-well plates shared each subset's DNA, each plate a replicate. Assay: immunoSEQ multiplex PCR; the TCRdb copy retains only in-frame clones and omits some. The sample has about 2.4 million clones; around nine tenths are singletons. The V end was cut by 4 bases, the J end by 6 bases, with 10 bases between. The CDR3 extends over 13 amino acids. Germline CDR1 SEHNR, CDR2 FQNEAQ (reference sequence). Sequenced sample: naive CD4+ T cells sorted from blood. Stated subset: CD45RA+ positively selected. This TCR came from a man aged 18 to 29 in good health. The gene calls are TRBV7-9 and TRBJ1-5; maybe TRBD1 (6 bases). The DNA for the CDR3 is TGTGCCAGCAGCTCCCAGGGGAGTCAGCCCCAGCATTTT. Translated, it gives CASSSQGSQPQHF.